The 13 T cell receptor beta chains in this list originate from one sample, sequenced in a study of blood T cells in healthy people across ages (dated by TCRdb to about 2015). Library construction relied on 5' RACE. The instrument was an Illumina HiSeq 2500. A second about 7 to 11 cycle PCR used a sample-barcoded 5' primer and a J-beta primer mix. The raw public data were reprocessed by TCRdb itself: fastp quality trimming at Q25, MiXCR clonotype calling, in-frame beta chains only. Each CDR3 protein gets just one entry, which takes the most common genes and DNA from the rows behind it. The sample yields under 1,100,000 distinct CDR3 sequences; almost 25% were counted once. Approximately 0.71% of the sample lies in the top ten. This sample also appeared in a second study, on T cells of mothers and their children.

The sequencing input was blood. These receptors all come from a girl aged 2 to 9 in good health.

This clonotype has at least ten counts. V usage is TRBV4-3 and J usage is TRBJ2-3, with D possibly being TRBD2 (6 bases). This CDR3 is 16 amino acids long. V lost 0 bases to trimming and J lost 1 base, with 11 bases between them. Germline CDR1 LGHNA, CDR2 YSLEER. Written as DNA, the CDR3 is TGCGCCAGCAGCCAAGATGGTGGCGGGGGCACAGATACGCAGTATTTT. Translating it yields CASSQDGGGGTDTQYF.

This clonotype occurred a few times. This chain uses TRBV12-3 or TRBV12-4 with TRBJ2-7; TRBD1 matches 9 bases. The CDR3 sequence is 15 residues long. V lost 6 bases and J lost 5; bases outside the gene matches: 11. In DNA form, the CDR3 reads TGTGCCAGCAGGGGGGGACAGGGTAGGAGGGACGAGCAGTACTTC. Translating it yields CASRGGQGRRDEQYF.

This clonotype showed up just a few times. The CDR3, as DNA: TGCGCCAGCAGCCAGGGGGCCGGTCTGAGAGAAGCTTTCTTT. It translates to CASSQGAGLREAFF. The chain recombines TRBV4-3 with TRBJ1-1; a weak D match, TRBD1 (6 bases). This CDR3 is built from 14 residues. The V and J ends lost 3 bases and 8 bases respectively, with 16 bases between them. The germline V gene encodes CDR1 LGHNA and CDR2 YSLEER.

CDR3 in DNA: TGCGCCAGCAGTGAATTAACCGGGAATGAGCAGTTCTTC. Translated: CASSELTGNEQFF. The chain is built from TRBV10-1 and TRBJ2-1, with D hard to call. Germline CDR1 WNHNN, CDR2 SYGVQD (reference sequence). The CDR3 runs 13 residues. Trimming left V 3 bases short and J 7 bases short, with 10 bases between.

The chain recombines TRBV20-1 with TRBJ1-2; the D gene is possibly TRBD1 (5 bases). The CDR3 extends over 14 amino acids. Trimming removed 0 bases from V and 6 bases from J, with 14 bases in between. CDR1 is DFQATT and CDR2 is SNEGSKA in the germline V gene (reference sequence). As DNA, the CDR3 is TGCAGTGCTAGAGATCGGCAGGGCGCGGATGGCTACACCTTC. Amino acid sequence: CSARDRQGADGYTF.

This clonotype was counted only a few times. The CDR3 reads CAISDPDISANYGYTF. The CDR3 DNA is TGTGCCATCAGTGACCCGGACATTTCAGCTAACTATGGCTACACCTTC. This chain links TRBV10-3 with TRBJ1-2, with a weak D call TRBD1 (5 bases). The CDR3 is made up of 16 amino acids. Germline CDR1 ENHRY, CDR2 SYGVKD. Trimming took off 3 bases at V and 0 bases at J, with 14 bases between the two ends.

The V call is TRBV7-9, the J call TRBJ2-1, with D unclear. Germline V gives CDR1 SEHNR, CDR2 FQNEAQ (reference sequence). The germline V and J ends were trimmed by 5 bases and 8 bases, with 10 bases remaining between them. The CDR3 extends over 12 amino acids. The CDR3 is CASSPDVYEQFF. The CDR3 DNA sequence: TGTGCCAGCAGCCCAGATGTCTATGAGCAGTTCTTC.

The chain joins TRBV20-1 to TRBJ2-7, with TRBD2 matching 8 bases. The J segment lost 3 bases and the V segment lost 0 bases, leaving 10 bases of the junction unmatched. Germline V gene sequence: CDR1 DFQATT, CDR2 SNEGSKA (reference sequence). CDR3 size: 16 residues. CDR3: CSARDLLGLEHYEQYF. In nucleotides, the CDR3 is TGCAGTGCTAGAGATCTCCTGGGACTAGAGCACTACGAGCAGTACTTC.

There are a few counts of this clonotype. V and J are TRBV28 and TRBJ2-1; weak D call: TRBD1 (5 bases). Trimming removed 3 bases from V and 9 bases from J, with 15 bases in between. Germline V gives CDR1 MDHEN, CDR2 SYDVKM. The CDR3 loop spans 14 amino acids. CDR3 loop: CASSLPDTEGEQFF. CDR3 sequence (DNA): TGTGCCAGCAGTTTGCCGGACACGGAAGGTGAGCAGTTCTTC. Combining the CDR3 with reference TRBV28 and TRBJ2-1 gives the whole variable domain DVKVTQSSRYLVKRTGEKVFLECVQDMDHENMFWYRQDPGLGLRLIYFSYDVKMKEKGDIPEGYSVSREKKERFSLILESASTNQTSMYLCASSLPDTEGEQFFGPGTRLTVL.

The sample holds a few counts of this clonotype. The chain couples TRBV3-1 to TRBJ1-1, with D tentatively TRBD1 (6 bases). Germline values: CDR1 LGHDT, CDR2 YNNKEL (reference sequence). This CDR3 contains 13 residues. V dropped 7 bases and J dropped 1 base, with 10 bases sitting between them. The CDR3 region is CASKRTENTEAFF. The CDR3 DNA sequence: TGTGCCAGCAAAAGGACAGAGAACACTGAAGCTTTCTTT.

This clonotype was detected only a few times. The J gene is TRBJ2-1, the V gene TRBV29-1, with 8 positions matching TRBD2. V trimming: 7 bases; J trimming: 0 bases; junction bases outside the gene matches: 17. There are 18 residues in the CDR3. Germline V lookup: CDR1 SQVTM, CDR2 ANQGSEA. CDR3 bases: TGCAGCGCCATTGTATGGCTAGCGGGTTCTCCCTCCTACAATGAGCAGTTCTTC. As protein: CSAIVWLAGSPSYNEQFF.

This clonotype was seen a few times. The V and J genes are TRBV7-9 and TRBJ2-3; 11 nucleotides align to TRBD2. The junction had 5 bases not matched to a gene; V was cut back by 4 bases and J by 5 bases. CDR3 length: 15 residues. Per the germline V gene, CDR1 is SEHNR and CDR2 is FQNEAQ (reference sequence). The CDR3 here is CASSSLAGGEDTQYF. The CDR3 DNA reads as TGTGCCAGCAGCTCGTTAGCGGGAGGGGAAGATACGCAGTATTTT.

On this clonotype: Germline is not matched at one junction end, which may reflect a read error. The chain has TRBV5-5 and TRBJ1-1, with D possibly being TRBD1 (5 bases). There are 13 residues in the CDR3. From germline, CDR1 is SGHKS and CDR2 YYEKEE (reference sequence). The CDR3 nucleotides are TGTGCCAGCAGCCTAGGGGTTGGGACTGGAGCTTTCTTT. Its translation: CASSLGVGTGAFF. The full variable domain, rest sourced from reference TRBV5-5 and TRBJ1-1, is DAGVTQSPTHLIKTRGQQVTLRCSPISGHKSVSWYQQVLGQGPQFIFQYYEKEERGRGNFPDRFSARQFPNYSSELNVNALLLGDSALYLCASSLGVGTGAFFGQGTRLTVV.